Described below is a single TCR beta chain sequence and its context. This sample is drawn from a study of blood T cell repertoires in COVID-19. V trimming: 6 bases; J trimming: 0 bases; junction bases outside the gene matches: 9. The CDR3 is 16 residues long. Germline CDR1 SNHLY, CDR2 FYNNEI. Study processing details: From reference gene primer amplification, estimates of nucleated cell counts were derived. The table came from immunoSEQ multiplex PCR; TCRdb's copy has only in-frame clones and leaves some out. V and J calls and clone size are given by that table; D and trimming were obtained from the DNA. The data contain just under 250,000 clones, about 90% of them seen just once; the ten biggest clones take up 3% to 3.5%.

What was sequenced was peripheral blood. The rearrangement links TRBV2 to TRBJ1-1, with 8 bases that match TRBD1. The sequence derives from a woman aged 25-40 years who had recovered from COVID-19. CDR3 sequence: CASRIPGTGLNTEAFF. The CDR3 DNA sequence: TGTGCCAGCAGAATACCAGGGACAGGTTTGAACACTGAAGCTTTCTTT.